This T cell receptor (beta chain) is drawn from a study of response to subunit inactivated influenza vaccine. The sample holds many counts of this clonotype. Its cognate antigen is unknown. One entry per CDR3 protein results from TCRdb running MiXCR on the RT-PCR reads. This sample has approximately 160,000 distinct CDR3 sequences, with about 10% found just once. The CDR3 has 17 amino acids. Germline-derived CDR1 and CDR2 are MNHEY and SMNVEV (reference sequence). Deletions cut 0 bases from V and 7 bases from J, with 22 bases between. Overall study results and limits: New T cells are recruited in small numbers by each seasonal influenza vaccination, according to the authors' suggestion.

The V call is TRBV27, the J call TRBJ2-7; weak D call: TRBD2 (6 bases). The material sequenced was CD8+ T cells sorted from PBMCs, taken less than 30 months after vaccination. This clonotype was sampled from a man between 50 and 75 years old who received an inactivated influenza vaccine. Written as DNA, the CDR3 is TGTGCCAGCAGTTTATCGATAATTACTAGCAGACTAAGAGAGCAGTACTTC. Translated, it gives CASSLSIITSRLREQYF.